The 7 T cell receptor beta chains listed next were all sequenced from one sample in a study of blood T cells in healthy people across ages. Alongside a J-beta primer mix, a sample-barcoded 5' primer served in a second PCR lasting about 6 to 11 cycles. TCRdb fed the 5' RACE reads into MiXCR, producing one record per CDR3 protein. The data hold approximately 780,000 distinct CDR3 sequences, with approximately 24% observed a single time. The data were also submitted as part of a second study, on T cells of mothers and their children.

Sample: blood. These receptors all stem from a boy between 10 and 17 years old in good health.

This clonotype was observed a handful of times. V usage is TRBV7-6 and J usage is TRBJ2-7; D call uncertain. The CDR3 is made up of 15 amino acids. Germline values: CDR1 SGHVS, CDR2 FNYEAQ. Trimming took off 5 bases at V and 2 bases at J, with 16 bases between the two ends. Here the CDR3 DNA reads TGTGCCAGCAGCGCCACAGTTTCCCGGGCCTACGAGCAGTACTTC. Its translation is CASSATVSRAYEQYF.

This rearrangement joins TRBV6-5 to TRBJ1-2, with 9 bases lining up with TRBD1. This CDR3 has 16 amino acids. The V gene's germline CDR1 is MNHEY and CDR2 SVGAGI. Germline trimming cut 4 bases from V and 3 bases from J; bases unmatched to any gene: 9. The CDR3 bases are TGTGCCAGCAGTTCACAAACCAGGGACAGGGACTATGGCTACACCTTC. Residues: CASSSQTRDRDYGYTF.

The chain employs TRBV6-6 and TRBJ2-5; 7 positions agree with TRBD2. The CDR3 is 16 amino acids. With 6 bases clipped from V and 2 bases from J, the junction kept 12 bases outside the gene matches. Per germline, CDR1 MNHNY and CDR2 SVGAGI (reference sequence). The CDR3 DNA sequence: TGTGCCAGCAGCCAACTCAGCGGGGTTGGGCAAGAGACCCAGTACTTC. This translates into CASSQLSGVGQETQYF.

V usage is TRBV6-6 and J usage is TRBJ2-5, with 9 bases lining up with TRBD2. Looked up from germline, CDR1 is MNHNY and CDR2 is SVGAGI (reference sequence). V shed 2 bases, J shed 3 bases, and the junction held 4 bases outside the gene matches. The CDR3 is 15 amino acids. The CDR3 bases are TGTGCCAGCAGTTACGATCGACTAGCGGAAGAGACCCAGTACTTC. It codes for CASSYDRLAEETQYF.

This clonotype has a handful of counts. The CDR3 sequence is CASTSAAYNEQFF. As DNA, the CDR3 is TGTGCCAGCACCTCGGCAGCCTACAATGAGCAGTTCTTC. V usage is TRBV28 and J usage is TRBJ2-1; D gene uncertain. Trimming stripped 7 bases from V and 2 bases from J, with 9 bases between. Germline-derived CDR1 and CDR2 are MDHEN and SYDVKM. This CDR3 is built from 13 residues.

The chain combines TRBV6-6 with TRBJ1-1; possibly TRBD1 for D (5 bases). The length of the CDR3 is 15 residues. Trimming stripped 4 bases from V and 1 base from J, with 13 bases between. Per the germline V gene, CDR1 is MNHNY and CDR2 is SVGAGI (reference sequence). The CDR3 DNA reads as TGTGCCAGCAGTTCCCAACAGGAGGCGAACACTGAAGCTTTCTTT. Encoded protein: CASSSQQEANTEAFF.

The CDR3 DNA sequence: TGTGCCAGCTCGGACCAGCGGGGAGGTGAGCAGTTCTTC. Translation: CASSDQRGGEQFF. The chain carries TRBV18 and TRBJ2-1, with 7 bases that match TRBD2. Germline-derived CDR1 and CDR2 are KGHSH and LQKENI. The CDR3 contains 13 residues. The V gene end was trimmed by 6 bases and the J gene end by 9 bases; junction bases not matched to a gene: 8.